The sequence of this TCR beta chain was determined in a study of blood T cell repertoires in COVID-19. Looking at the study overall: COVID-19 samples from acute and convalescent phases originated in the United States, Italy and Spain. Sources were T cells, B-cell-depleted T cells, or PBMCs; the material itself was cDNA or gDNA.

On this clone: The same CDR3 arises from other DNA sequences in this sample as well.

Original processing notes: Amplification of reference gene primers was used by the study to estimate nucleated cell counts. Here immunoSEQ multiplex PCR was the method, and the copy in TCRdb shows in-frame clones only, minus some. D and trimming come from the DNA, and the V and J calls and clone size come from that table. The sample gives a few hundred thousand clones, less than 90% of which show up once; under 5.5% is in the top ten. The germline V gene has CDR1 SGHNT and CDR2 YYREEE (reference sequence). The V segment lost 3 bases and the J segment 3 bases; nucleotides outside the gene matches: 2. The CDR3 has 15 residues.

The sample comprised peripheral blood. This chain uses TRBV5-4 with TRBJ2-1; 11 bases line up with TRBD2. The source is a man in his sixties who had recovered from COVID-19. Written as DNA, the CDR3 is TGTGCCAGCAGCTCCGGGACTAGCGGCTACAATGAGCAGTTCTTC. The encoded protein is CASSSGTSGYNEQFF.